This T cell receptor beta chain is from a study of blood T cell repertoires in COVID-19. Assay used: immunoSEQ multiplex PCR; TCRdb lists only in-frame clones, some missing. The data show 200,000 to 300,000 clones, around 85% seen once. Cohorts were assigned according to the clinical history that participants reported. Germline V gives CDR1 SQVTM, CDR2 ANQGSEA. V was trimmed by 3 bases and J by 2 bases, leaving 2 bases between them. The CDR3 loop spans 12 amino acids. The source of this sequence is a woman aged 40 to 50 with acute COVID-19. The source material was PBMCs or T cells enriched from blood (not recorded which). The chain recombines TRBV29-1 with TRBJ2-6; D gene uncertain. The CDR3, as DNA: TGCAGCGTTGACGCTGGGGCCAACGTCCTGACTTTC. This codes for CSVDAGANVLTF. Full variable domain (missing parts from reference TRBV29-1 and TRBJ2-6): SAVISQKPSRDICQRGTSLTIQCQVDSQVTMMFWYRQQPGQSLTLIATANQGSEATYESGFVIDKFPISRPNLTFSTLTVSNMSPEDSSIYLCSVDAGANVLTFGAGSRLTVL.